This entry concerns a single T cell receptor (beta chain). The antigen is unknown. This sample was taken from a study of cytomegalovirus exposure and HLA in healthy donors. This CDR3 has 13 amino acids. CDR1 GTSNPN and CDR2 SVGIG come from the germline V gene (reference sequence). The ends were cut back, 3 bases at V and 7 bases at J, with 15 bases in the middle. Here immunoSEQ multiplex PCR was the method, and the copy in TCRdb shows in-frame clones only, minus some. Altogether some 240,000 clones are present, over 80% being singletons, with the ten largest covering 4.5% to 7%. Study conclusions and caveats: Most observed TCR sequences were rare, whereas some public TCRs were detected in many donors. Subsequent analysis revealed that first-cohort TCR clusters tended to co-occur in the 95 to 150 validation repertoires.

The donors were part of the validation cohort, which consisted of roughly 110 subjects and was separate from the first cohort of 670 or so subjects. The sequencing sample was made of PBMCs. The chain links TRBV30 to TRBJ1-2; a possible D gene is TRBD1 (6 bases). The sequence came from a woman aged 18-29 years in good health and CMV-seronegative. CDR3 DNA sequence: TGTGCCTGGAGCCACAGGGAATCGGGTGGCTACACCTTC. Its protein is CAWSHRESGGYTF.